Below, 7 T cell receptor beta chains from the same sample are listed, as sequenced in a study of control samples from healthy donors and cancer patients. Libraries were prepared by immunoSEQ multiplex PCR; TCRdb keeps only in-frame clonotypes and omits some of them. The sample lists about 250,000 clones, approximately 80% occurring once. Sequencing was performed on PBMCs. These receptors were collected from a woman aged 55-70 years with lung cancer.

The chain uses TRBV5-1 and TRBJ1-6, with D maybe TRBD1 (6 bases). Trimming shortened V by 0 bases and J by 7 bases, and 8 bases separated the two germline ends. This CDR3 region has 14 residues. In germline, CDR1 is SGHRS, CDR2 YFSETQ. CDR3 sequence (DNA): TGCGCCAGCAGCTTGGAACAGGGCAATTCACCCCTCCACTTT. This translates into CASSLEQGNSPLHF.

V is TRBV29-1 and J is TRBJ2-3, with D possibly TRBD2 on 6 matching bases. This CDR3 is 14 amino acids long. Germline CDR1 is SQVTM and CDR2 is ANQGSEA. Trimming pared 7 bases from V and 1 base from J, leaving 15 bases between. CDR3 nucleotide sequence: TGCAGCGGAAAGGGACTCGTTGGCACAGATACGCAGTATTTT. Its protein product is CSGKGLVGTDTQYF.

This clone has only a few counts. The J gene is TRBJ1-1, the V gene TRBV3-1 (or the pseudogene TRBV3-2), with D perhaps matching TRBD1 (5 bases). Germline CDR1 and CDR2: LGHDT and YNNKEL (reference sequence). V was cut by 8 bases and J by 1 base, with 14 bases left in between. The CDR3 totals 14 residues. CDR3 sequence reads: CASQRAQGNTEAFF. The CDR3 bases are TGTGCCAGCCAGCGCGCCCAGGGGAACACTGAAGCTTTCTTT.

The chain couples TRBV5-4 to TRBJ2-7; D call uncertain. The V and J ends lost 1 base and 7 bases respectively, with 12 bases between them. Germline V CDR1 and CDR2: SGHNT, YYREEE (reference sequence). The CDR3 covers 13 residues. This CDR3 is CASSLRSFEEQYF. CDR3 sequence (DNA): TGTGCCAGCAGCTTGCGGTCATTTGAGGAGCAGTACTTC.

The rearrangement uses TRBV5-1 and TRBJ1-3; TRBD1 might be the D (5 bases). Per the germline V gene, CDR1 is SGHRS and CDR2 is YFSETQ. V was pared by 0 bases and J by 4 bases, with 8 bases between. CDR3 length: 14 amino acids. Here the CDR3 reads CASSLGQGGNTIYF. CDR3 bases: TGCGCCAGCAGCTTGGGCCAGGGCGGAAACACCATATATTTT.

There are a few counts of this clone. J is TRBJ1-2 and V is TRBV7-3; 8 bases map to TRBD1. The CDR3 is made up of 15 amino acids. V was pared by 0 bases and J by 8 bases, with 8 bases of the junction left unmatched. Germline V lookup: CDR1 SGHTA, CDR2 FQGTGA. DNA for the CDR3: TGTGCCAGCAGCTTAACTGGCAGGGGGCTCGAAGGCTACACCTTC. Translation gives CASSLTGRGLEGYTF.

This clone has a handful of counts. This sequence joins TRBV10-1 and TRBJ2-5, with D unresolved. Germline V gene data show CDR1 as WNHNN and CDR2 as SYGVQD (reference sequence). Trimming left V 11 bases short and J 4 bases short, with 14 bases between. The CDR3 is made up of 12 amino acids. CDR3 DNA: TGCGCCGGACCCCTGAAGTTAGAGACCCAGTACTTC. This translates into CAGPLKLETQYF.